Listed below are T cell receptor beta chains from one sample, sequenced in a study of OX40 agonist ivuxolimab in advanced cancers. The method was immunoSEQ multiplex PCR; TCRdb's version includes in-frame clones alone and lacks a portion of them. The sample has about 46,000 clones, over 65% seen once. This specimen was CD4+ or CD8+ T cells sorted from blood, taken in a trial of the OX40 agonist ivuxolimab. These receptors came from an adult with an advanced solid tumor such as melanoma, head and neck, liver or kidney cancer. The CDR3 runs from the conserved cysteine through the conserved F or W. Each record gives: D gene, clone size, V gene, J gene, CDR3 DNA, CDR3 protein. A D gene is named only where the DNA matches it firmly. Size tells how often a clone was seen (once, few, many) or the class of an expanded clone, and some rows leave it out.

D gene: NA; clone size: NA; V gene: TRBV19; J gene: TRBJ2-7; CDR3 DNA: TGTGCCAGTAGTGTCCAGGGTCTCTACGAGCAGTACTTC; CDR3 protein: CASSVQGLYEQYF
D gene: NA; clone size: NA; V gene: TRBV7-2; J gene: TRBJ2-1; CDR3 DNA: TGTGCCAGCAGCCCACCCGGGATGGGAAATATTAGGGGTCGGCAGTTCTTC; CDR3 protein: CASSPPGMGNIRGRQFF
D gene: NA; clone size: few; V gene: TRBV7-2; J gene: TRBJ2-5; CDR3 DNA: TGTGCCAGCAGCTCCCCCCCAGAGACCCAGTACTTC; CDR3 protein: CASSSPPETQYF
D gene: NA; clone size: NA; V gene: TRBV7-2; J gene: TRBJ1-3; CDR3 DNA: TGTGCCAGCAGCTTAGATCCAGGGGCCGGGGGCACCATATATTTT; CDR3 protein: CASSLDPGAGGTIYF
D gene: NA; clone size: NA; V gene: TRBV5-1; J gene: TRBJ1-1; CDR3 DNA: TGCGCCAGCAGCTTGGCTCAGACGAACACTGAAGCTTTCTTT; CDR3 protein: CASSLAQTNTEAFF
D gene: NA; clone size: NA; V gene: TRBV5-4; J gene: TRBJ1-2; CDR3 DNA: TGTGCCAGCAGCTTGGGGCAGTCTAACTATGGCTACACCTTC; CDR3 protein: CASSLGQSNYGYTF
D gene: TRBD1; clone size: NA; V gene: TRBV5-4; J gene: TRBJ1-2; CDR3 DNA: TGTGCCAGCAGCTTGTTAGTCAGGGGGGATGATGGCTACACCTTC; CDR3 protein: CASSLLVRGDDGYTF
D gene: NA; clone size: NA; V gene: TRBV7-8; J gene: TRBJ1-5; CDR3 DNA: TGTGCCAGCAGCTATGGTCCAGGGGGCAATCAGCCCCAGCATTTT; CDR3 protein: CASSYGPGGNQPQHF
D gene: TRBD1; clone size: NA; V gene: TRBV19; J gene: TRBJ1-5; CDR3 DNA: TGTGCCAGTAGTTTTACAGGGGGAGGTAATCAGCCCCAGCATTTT; CDR3 protein: CASSFTGGGNQPQHF
D gene: NA; clone size: medium-sized; V gene: TRBV4-1; J gene: TRBJ1-2; CDR3 DNA: TGCGCCAGCAGCCAAGGAAACGGCTACACCTTC; CDR3 protein: CASSQGNGYTF
D gene: TRBD2; clone size: NA; V gene: TRBV10-1; J gene: TRBJ2-5; CDR3 DNA: TGCGCCAGCAGTGAAGGGATAGCGGGGATCCAAGAGACCCAGTACTTC; CDR3 protein: CASSEGIAGIQETQYF
D gene: NA; clone size: NA; V gene: TRBV6-5; J gene: TRBJ1-2; CDR3 DNA: TGTGCCAGCACCCGGTTGGGGACTAACTATGGCTACACCTTC; CDR3 protein: CASTRLGTNYGYTF
D gene: TRBD2; clone size: NA; V gene: TRBV19; J gene: TRBJ2-5; CDR3 DNA: TGTGCCAGTAGTATAGCTAGCGGGACCAAGAGCCCAGGATACTTC; CDR3 protein: CASSIASGTKSPGYF
D gene: NA; clone size: NA; V gene: TRBV10-3; J gene: TRBJ1-1; CDR3 DNA: TGTGCCACCCGGGGGCCGGAATCTGAAGCTTTCTTT; CDR3 protein: CATRGPESEAFF
D gene: NA; clone size: NA; V gene: TRBV11-2; J gene: TRBJ1-1; CDR3 DNA: TGTGCCAGCAGCCGATTGAGGGGGGGTTCTGAAGCTTTCTTT; CDR3 protein: CASSRLRGGSEAFF
D gene: TRBD1; clone size: NA; V gene: TRBV4-1; J gene: TRBJ2-7; CDR3 DNA: TGCGCCAGCAGCTCGACACCGGGACAGAGCCTCGAGCAGTACTTC; CDR3 protein: CASSSTPGQSLEQYF
D gene: TRBD1; clone size: NA; V gene: TRBV19; J gene: TRBJ1-5; CDR3 DNA: TGTGCCAGTAGTATTACAGGGGCTTACTCTAATCAGCCCCAGCATTTT; CDR3 protein: CASSITGAYSNQPQHF
D gene: TRBD2; clone size: NA; V gene: TRBV6-1; J gene: TRBJ2-5; CDR3 DNA: TGTGCCAGCGCTAGCGGGGGGGCTGTGGAGACCCAGTACTTC; CDR3 protein: CASASGGAVETQYF
D gene: NA; clone size: NA; V gene: TRBV7-2; J gene: TRBJ2-7; CDR3 DNA: TGTGCCAGCAGCCGCCAGAGAGACTACGAGCAGTACTTC; CDR3 protein: CASSRQRDYEQYF
D gene: NA; clone size: NA; V gene: TRBV7-2; J gene: TRBJ2-7; CDR3 DNA: TGTGCCAGCAGCTTAGAACCTGCCTACGAGCAGTACTTC; CDR3 protein: CASSLEPAYEQYF
D gene: NA; clone size: NA; V gene: TRBV2; J gene: TRBJ1-2; CDR3 DNA: TGTGCCAGCTCACAGGGTTCTAACTATGGCTACACCTTC; CDR3 protein: CASSQGSNYGYTF
D gene: NA; clone size: few; V gene: TRBV11-2; J gene: TRBJ1-2; CDR3 DNA: TGTGCCAGCAGCTTCAGGGACGGCTACACCTTC; CDR3 protein: CASSFRDGYTF
D gene: TRBD1; clone size: NA; V gene: TRBV9; J gene: TRBJ2-2; CDR3 DNA: TGTGCCAGCAGCCCCCAGGGGGCGAACACCGGGGAGCTGTTTTTT; CDR3 protein: CASSPQGANTGELFF
D gene: NA; clone size: NA; V gene: TRBV18; J gene: TRBJ1-4; CDR3 DNA: TGTGCCAGCTCACCCAGTTATAATGAAAAACTGTTTTTT; CDR3 protein: CASSPSYNEKLFF
D gene: NA; clone size: NA; V gene: TRBV7-9; J gene: TRBJ2-2; CDR3 DNA: TGTGCCAGCAGTTTCCATCAAGGGGTCGCGAACACCGGGGAGCTGTTTTTT; CDR3 protein: CASSFHQGVANTGELFF
D gene: NA; clone size: NA; V gene: TRBV6-6; J gene: TRBJ2-2; CDR3 DNA: TGTGCCAGCAGTTACCCGGTCGGTGCCTACACCGGGGAGCTGTTTTTT; CDR3 protein: CASSYPVGAYTGELFF
D gene: NA; clone size: NA; V gene: TRBV27; J gene: TRBJ1-2; CDR3 DNA: TGTGCCAGCAGTTTTGGAAGGTTAGGATTGTATGGCTACACCTTC; CDR3 protein: CASSFGRLGLYGYTF
D gene: NA; clone size: NA; V gene: TRBV19; J gene: TRBJ1-3; CDR3 DNA: TGTGCCAGTAGCCCGCAAACAGGTATCTCTGGAAACACCATATATTTT; CDR3 protein: CASSPQTGISGNTIYF
D gene: TRBD1; clone size: NA; V gene: TRBV2; J gene: TRBJ1-2; CDR3 DNA: TGTGCCAGCAGGACAGGGCCTAACTATGGCTACACCTTC; CDR3 protein: CASRTGPNYGYTF
D gene: NA; clone size: once; V gene: TRBV5-1; J gene: TRBJ1-2; CDR3 DNA: TGCGCCAGCAGCCCCGGGATTTATGGCTACACCTTC; CDR3 protein: CASSPGIYGYTF
D gene: NA; clone size: NA; V gene: TRBV11-2; J gene: TRBJ2-5; CDR3 DNA: TGTGCCAGCAGCTTCCACCCCGGGGGCCAAGAGACCCAGTACTTC; CDR3 protein: CASSFHPGGQETQYF
D gene: NA; clone size: NA; V gene: TRBV2; J gene: TRBJ1-1; CDR3 DNA: TGTGCCAGCAGATACTCGAACACTGAAGCTTTCTTT; CDR3 protein: CASRYSNTEAFF
D gene: NA; clone size: NA; V gene: TRBV5-4; J gene: TRBJ2-3; CDR3 DNA: TGTGCCAGCAGCCCCCTCCCCCAGGGGGGACTTACAGATACGCAGTATTTT; CDR3 protein: CASSPLPQGGLTDTQYF
D gene: NA; clone size: NA; V gene: TRBV2; J gene: TRBJ1-5; CDR3 DNA: TGTGCCAGCGCTTGGAGGGGGACGGGTCAGCCCCAGCATTTT; CDR3 protein: CASAWRGTGQPQHF
D gene: NA; clone size: NA; V gene: TRBV2; J gene: TRBJ2-7; CDR3 DNA: TGTGCCAGCAAGCCCAGAGGCTCTTACGAGCAGTACTTC; CDR3 protein: CASKPRGSYEQYF
D gene: NA; clone size: NA; V gene: TRBV15; J gene: TRBJ1-2; CDR3 DNA: TGTGCCACCAGCGGTGCATTAGATGGCTACACCTTC; CDR3 protein: CATSGALDGYTF
D gene: TRBD1; clone size: NA; V gene: TRBV5-4; J gene: TRBJ1-2; CDR3 DNA: TGTGCCAGCAGCCCGCCCCCGGGACAGGGAATCAATGGCTACACCTTC; CDR3 protein: CASSPPPGQGINGYTF
D gene: NA; clone size: NA; V gene: TRBV28; J gene: TRBJ2-5; CDR3 DNA: TGTGCCAGCAGTCCCACGCGGGAAGGGGAGACCCAGTACTTC; CDR3 protein: CASSPTREGETQYF
D gene: NA; clone size: NA; V gene: TRBV5-4; J gene: TRBJ2-3; CDR3 DNA: TGTGCCAGCAGCCAGGACTCCCCAGTTGATACGCAGTATTTT; CDR3 protein: CASSQDSPVDTQYF
D gene: NA; clone size: NA; V gene: TRBV2; J gene: TRBJ2-2; CDR3 DNA: TGTGCCAGCAGTGGAGGTCGCACGGGTGGCACCGGGGAGCTGTTTTTT; CDR3 protein: CASSGGRTGGTGELFF
D gene: NA; clone size: NA; V gene: TRBV7-6; J gene: TRBJ2-7; CDR3 DNA: TGTGCCAGCAGCTTAGCGGTTCCCGCGGGCCTTTCTGCGTCCTACGAGCAGTACTTC; CDR3 protein: CASSLAVPAGLSASYEQYF
D gene: NA; clone size: NA; V gene: TRBV5-6; J gene: TRBJ1-2; CDR3 DNA: TGTGCCAGCAGCGAGCAGGGAAGCGACTATGGCTACACCTTC; CDR3 protein: CASSEQGSDYGYTF
D gene: TRBD1; clone size: NA; V gene: TRBV5-4; J gene: TRBJ2-5; CDR3 DNA: TGTGCCAGCATCAGGGACAGGTCGAGAGAGACCCAGTACTTC; CDR3 protein: CASIRDRSRETQYF
D gene: NA; clone size: NA; V gene: TRBV2; J gene: TRBJ1-6; CDR3 DNA: TGTGCCAGCAGTCTAGGCCTGGGGGGTTCACCCCTCCACTTT; CDR3 protein: CASSLGLGGSPLHF
D gene: NA; clone size: NA; V gene: TRBV6-4; J gene: TRBJ2-2; CDR3 DNA: TGTGCCAGCAGTGACTTTCCCGGGGCTGTCACCGGGGAGCTGTTTTTT; CDR3 protein: CASSDFPGAVTGELFF
D gene: TRBD1; clone size: NA; V gene: TRBV29-1; J gene: TRBJ1-5; CDR3 DNA: TGCAGCGTTGTTGCAGGGGGCTATAGCAATCAGCCCCAGCATTTT; CDR3 protein: CSVVAGGYSNQPQHF
D gene: NA; clone size: NA; V gene: TRBV30; J gene: TRBJ1-6; CDR3 DNA: TGTGCCTACTCGCTCAGCTCCTATAATTCACCCCTCCACTTT; CDR3 protein: CAYSLSSYNSPLHF
D gene: TRBD1; clone size: NA; V gene: TRBV5-1; J gene: TRBJ1-1; CDR3 DNA: TGCGCCAGCTCAGGACAGGGGGTAAGCGAAGCTTTCTTT; CDR3 protein: CASSGQGVSEAFF
D gene: NA; clone size: NA; V gene: TRBV4-2; J gene: TRBJ2-5; CDR3 DNA: TGTGCCAGCAGCCAAGGGGCGGACCAGGAGACCCAGTACTTC; CDR3 protein: CASSQGADQETQYF
D gene: TRBD2; clone size: NA; V gene: TRBV11-2; J gene: TRBJ2-3; CDR3 DNA: TGTGCCAGCAGCTTTCTTAGCGGGGGGGGGACAGATACGCAGTATTTT; CDR3 protein: CASSFLSGGGTDTQYF
D gene: NA; clone size: NA; V gene: TRBV23-1; J gene: TRBJ1-2; CDR3 DNA: TGCGCCAGCAGTCAATGTGGACAGTCTATTCCCCCTAACTATGGCTACACCTTC; CDR3 protein: CASSQCGQSIPPNYGYTF